This passage covers 14 T cell receptor beta chains from one sample sequenced in a study of blood T cell repertoires in COVID-19. Assay used: immunoSEQ multiplex PCR; TCRdb lists only in-frame clones, some missing. The sample records some 100,000 clones, over 75% being singletons. The specimen was peripheral blood. The receptor source for this set is a woman in her thirties with acute or convalescent COVID-19.

The chain is built from TRBV19 and TRBJ2-6; possibly TRBD1 for D (6 bases). Looked up from germline, CDR1 is LNHDA and CDR2 is SQIVND (reference sequence). The CDR3 covers 15 residues. The V gene lost 6 bases and the J gene lost 3 bases, with 12 bases spanning the gap. Here the CDR3 reads CASRRQVFGANVLTF. CDR3 nucleotide sequence: TGTGCCAGTAGAAGACAGGTCTTTGGGGCCAACGTCCTGACTTTC.

The chain links TRBV11-2 to TRBJ2-3; TRBD2 aligns across 8 bases. Per the germline V gene, CDR1 is SGHAT and CDR2 is FQNNGV. The CDR3 consists of 17 residues. V lost 5 bases and J lost 1; bases outside the gene matches: 11. CDR3 sequence reads: CASSDPRGAGGTDTQYF. Written as DNA, the CDR3 is TGTGCCAGCAGCGACCCTCGGGGAGCGGGGGGCACAGATACGCAGTATTTT. Full variable domain (rest looked up from reference TRBV11-2 and TRBJ2-3): EAGVAQSPRYKIIEKRQSVAFWCNPISGHATLYWYQQILGQGPKLLIQFQNNGVVDDSQLPKDRFSAERLKGVDSTLKIQPAKLEDSAVYLCASSDPRGAGGTDTQYFGPGTRLTVL.

The V and J genes are TRBV11-2 and TRBJ2-3, with 9 bases identical to TRBD2. This CDR3 is built from 15 residues. The V segment lost 1 base and the J segment 6 bases; nucleotides outside the gene matches: 5. Looked up from germline, CDR1 is SGHAT and CDR2 is FQNNGV. CDR3 in DNA: TGTGCCAGCAGCTTAGTCCCTAGCGGGGTGGATACGCAGTATTTT. It encodes CASSLVPSGVDTQYF.

The J gene is TRBJ1-3, the V gene TRBV30, with D hard to call. In germline, CDR1 is GTSNPN, CDR2 SVGIG (reference sequence). V lost 2 bases to trimming and J lost 0 bases, with 20 bases between them. The CDR3 loop spans 18 amino acids. The CDR3 bases are TGTGCCTGGAGTTCCTCCGAGGGAAGGGTAACCTCTGGAAACACCATATATTTT. Its protein is CAWSSSEGRVTSGNTIYF.

The V call is TRBV28, the J call TRBJ1-1, with no clear D. Germline assignment: CDR1 MDHEN and CDR2 SYDVKM. V lost 1 base and J lost 1, with 10 bases in between. The CDR3 has 15 residues. CDR3 amino acids: CASSLLMAGNTEAFF. For the CDR3, the DNA is TGTGCCAGCAGTTTATTGATGGCAGGGAACACTGAAGCTTTCTTT.

The J gene is TRBJ2-4, the V gene TRBV9; 7 bases fit TRBD2. There are 15 residues in the CDR3. Germline V gene lookup returns CDR1 SGDLS and CDR2 YYNGEE. V dropped 0 bases and J dropped 10; count of bases not matched to a gene: 10. CDR3 nucleotide sequence: TGTGCCAGCAGCGTAGCGGGGGGAAGCGGCAGTATTCAGTACTTC. As protein: CASSVAGGSGSIQYF.

The chain employs TRBV27 and TRBJ1-4; 7 positions agree with TRBD1. The length of the CDR3 is 14 residues. V was clipped by 5 bases and J by 12 bases; unmatched bases: 12. Germline loops: CDR1 MNHEY, CDR2 SMNVEV (reference sequence). CDR3 DNA sequence: TGTGCCAGCAGTCCCATCGGAGGGGGCGAGGAACTGTTTTTT. It codes for CASSPIGGGEELFF.

The rearrangement uses TRBV5-1 and TRBJ2-3, with TRBD2 identical over 10 bases. The CDR3 loop spans 15 amino acids. V lost 4 bases, J lost 6 bases, and 8 bases stayed unmatched. CDR1 SGHRS and CDR2 YFSETQ come from the germline V gene. The CDR3 is CASSTSGGAYDTQYF. CDR3 coding DNA: TGCGCCAGCAGCACAAGCGGGGGGGCATATGATACGCAGTATTTT.

The rearrangement links TRBV3-1 (or the pseudogene TRBV3-2) to TRBJ2-3; TRBD2 aligns across 8 bases. The CDR3 sequence is 16 residues long. The germline CDR1 and CDR2 sequences are LGHDT and YNNKEL (reference sequence). The junction had 7 bases not matched to a gene; V was cut back by 0 bases and J by 5 bases. The CDR3 loop is CASSQDFGTSVDTQYF. The CDR3 nucleotides read TGTGCCAGCAGCCAAGATTTCGGGACTAGTGTAGATACGCAGTATTTT.

This clone was counted a single time. The V gene is TRBV15, the J gene TRBJ1-4; weak D call: TRBD1 (6 bases). The CDR3 consists of 15 residues. CDR1 is LNHNV, CDR2 YYDKDF, per germline (reference sequence). The V and J ends lost 2 bases and 8 bases respectively, with 15 bases between them. The CDR3 protein is CATSRTGGPGEKLFF. The DNA for the CDR3 is TGTGCCACCAGCAGAACCGGGGGGCCCGGGGAAAAACTGTTTTTT.

The sample holds one count of this clone. The V and J genes are TRBV10-2 and TRBJ2-7; 7 bases fit TRBD1. This CDR3 is 15 amino acids long. Germline V gene lookup returns CDR1 WSHSY and CDR2 SAAADI. V shed 6 bases, J shed 4 bases, and the junction held 12 bases outside the gene matches. CDR3 DNA: TGCGCCAGCAGACCAACGACAGGGTCAGAATACGAGCAGTACTTC. It yields the protein CASRPTTGSEYEQYF.

The chain employs TRBV7-8 and TRBJ2-1; TRBD1 matches 7 bases. J lost 5 bases, V lost 2 bases, and 3 bases had no gene match. The CDR3 totals 14 residues. CDR1 SGHVS and CDR2 FQNEAQ come from the germline V gene. This chain's CDR3 is CASSLRGQDNEQFF. The CDR3 nucleotides are TGTGCCAGCAGCTTAAGGGGGCAGGACAATGAGCAGTTCTTC.

The rearrangement links TRBV5-1 to TRBJ1-2; D uncertain. The V and J ends lost 4 bases and 8 bases respectively, with 18 bases between them. The germline gives CDR1 SGHRS, CDR2 YFSETQ. The CDR3 has 14 residues. The CDR3 coding sequence is TGCGCCAGCAGCCCCGGCGGGCTATTAGGGGGCTACACCTTC. It specifies CASSPGGLLGGYTF.

This sequence joins TRBV7-9 and TRBJ1-1; D gene unclear. V shed 7 bases and J shed 4 bases, with 10 bases lying between them. The CDR3 consists of 12 residues. Per germline, CDR1 SEHNR and CDR2 FQNEAQ (reference sequence). The CDR3 sequence: CASTLGSTEAFF. The DNA of the CDR3 is TGTGCCAGCACCCTCGGGAGCACTGAAGCTTTCTTT. The full variable domain, rest sourced from reference TRBV7-9 and TRBJ1-1, is DTGVSQNPRHKITKRGQNVTFRCDPISEHNRLYWYRQTLGQGPEFLTYFQNEAQLEKSRLLSDRFSAERPKGSFSTLEIQRTEQGDSAMYLCASTLGSTEAFFGQGTRLTVV.